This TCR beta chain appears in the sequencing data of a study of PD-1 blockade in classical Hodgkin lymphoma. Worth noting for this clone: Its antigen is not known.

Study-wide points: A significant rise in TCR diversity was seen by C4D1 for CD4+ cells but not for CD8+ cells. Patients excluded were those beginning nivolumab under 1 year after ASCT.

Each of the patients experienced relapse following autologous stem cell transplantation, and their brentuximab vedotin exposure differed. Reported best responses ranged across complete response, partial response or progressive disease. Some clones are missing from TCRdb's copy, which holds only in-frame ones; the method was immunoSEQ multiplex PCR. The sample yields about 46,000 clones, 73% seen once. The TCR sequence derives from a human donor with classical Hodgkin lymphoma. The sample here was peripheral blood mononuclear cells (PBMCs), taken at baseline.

The CDR3 region is CASSEGQDTDTQYF. The CDR3 DNA reads TGCGCCAGCAGTGAGGGACAGGACACAGATACGCAGTATTTT. The rearrangement links TRBV10-1 to TRBJ2-3, with 7 bases lining up with TRBD1. The CDR3 consists of 14 residues. Trimming removed 2 bases from V and 2 bases from J; junction bases left unmatched: 1. Looked up from germline, CDR1 is WNHNN and CDR2 is SYGVQD (reference sequence).